The clone carrying this TCR beta chain is large within its sample. Germline V gene data show CDR1 as LGHNA and CDR2 as YSLEER. V was shortened by 0 bases and J by 1 base, with 22 bases between the two germline ends. This CDR3 contains 19 residues. The sample is drawn from a study of blood T cell repertoires in COVID-19. Study context: Samples representing acute and convalescent COVID-19 were sourced from the United States, Italy and Spain. T cells, B-cell-depleted T cells, or PBMCs supplied cDNA or gDNA.

Only in-frame clones appear in the TCRdb table, and some are missing; sequencing was by immunoSEQ multiplex PCR. The sample records under 150,000 clones, 88% being singletons. Input material: peripheral blood. The V gene is TRBV4-3, the J gene TRBJ2-7; weak D call: TRBD2 (6 bases). The TCR originated in a human donor in a cohort sampled during active COVID-19. The CDR3 sequence is CASSQDQAGRGALSYEQYF. Here the CDR3 DNA reads TGCGCCAGCAGCCAAGATCAAGCAGGGCGCGGGGCCCTATCCTACGAGCAGTACTTC.